Each of the 24 T cell receptor beta chains below was sequenced from the same sample in a study of shared clonotypes between healthy human individuals. Naive CD8 cells lacked CD45RO, underwent positive selection for CCR7 and left out terminally differentiated effector memory CD45RA+ cells. Profiled with immunoSEQ multiplex PCR; TCRdb holds only in-frame clones, not every one. The sample consists of 1.5 million to 2.5 million clones, approximately 95% of them appearing once. The sample was naive CD8+ T cells sorted from blood. These receptors all come from a man aged 18 to 29 in good health.

Note on this clone: This sample also contains other DNA sequences that code for the same CDR3. This sequence joins TRBV9 and TRBJ2-5; D is perhaps TRBD2 (6 bases). Germline lookup yields CDR1 SGDLS and CDR2 YYNGEE. The CDR3 totals 14 residues. Trimming pared 0 bases from V and 5 bases from J, leaving 11 bases between. The CDR3 loop is CASSVGGGRETQYF. DNA for the CDR3: TGTGCCAGCAGCGTAGGGGGAGGAAGGGAGACCCAGTACTTC.

This clone was detected a few times. V usage is TRBV4-3 and J usage is TRBJ1-5, with a weak D call TRBD1 (5 bases). The CDR3 is 16 amino acids. Trimming removed 3 bases at V and 0 bases at J, with 12 bases between. Germline-derived CDR1 and CDR2 are LGHNA and YSLEER. CDR3 coding DNA: TGCGCCAGCAGCCAGGGGCCGCCGGGTAGCAATCAGCCCCAGCATTTT. This encodes CASSQGPPGSNQPQHF.

This clone was detected only once. The V gene is TRBV5-1, the J gene TRBJ1-1; the match to TRBD1 covers 7 bases. Looked up from germline, CDR1 is SGHRS and CDR2 is YFSETQ. Germline trimming cut 4 bases from V and 3 bases from J; bases unmatched to any gene: 6. The CDR3 runs 14 residues. In DNA form, the CDR3 reads TGCGCCAGCAGCCCAGGGGGGGAGGACACTGAAGCTTTCTTT. This gives the protein CASSPGGEDTEAFF.

The V gene is TRBV28, the J gene TRBJ2-5; tentatively, D is TRBD1 (5 bases). The V and J ends lost 6 bases and 5 bases respectively, with 19 bases between them. This CDR3 spans 15 amino acids. Germline V gives CDR1 MDHEN, CDR2 SYDVKM. The CDR3 sequence: CASSHPSVKGETQYF. DNA of the CDR3: TGTGCCAGCAGCCACCCGTCAGTCAAGGGGGAGACCCAGTACTTC.

On this clone: The same CDR3 also results from other DNA sequences found in this sample. The V call is TRBV9, the J call TRBJ2-1, with D perhaps matching TRBD1 (5 bases). Germline assignment: CDR1 SGDLS and CDR2 YYNGEE. There are 12 residues in the CDR3. With 3 bases removed from V and 6 bases from J, the gap between germline ends came to 7 bases. This chain's CDR3 is CASSAQGNEQFF. The CDR3 DNA follows: TGTGCCAGCAGCGCCCAGGGCAATGAGCAGTTCTTC. The full variable domain, its missing parts supplied by reference TRBV9 and TRBJ2-1, is DSGVTQTPKHLITATGQRVTLRCSPRSGDLSVYWYQQSLDQGLQFLIQYYNGEERAKGNILERFSAQQFPDLHSELNLSSLELGDSALYFCASSAQGNEQFFGPGTRLTVL.

J is TRBJ2-7 and V is TRBV7-2; D may match TRBD1 or TRBD2 (6 bases each). The CDR3 consists of 15 residues. Trimming took off 1 base at V and 3 bases at J, with 13 bases between the two ends. In germline, CDR1 is SGHTA, CDR2 FQGNSA. This CDR3 reads CASSLGGDTIYEQYF. The CDR3, as DNA: TGTGCCAGCAGCTTAGGCGGGGACACGATCTACGAGCAGTACTTC.

As for this clone: A single base separates this from a much larger clone, so it may be a read error. The sample has other DNA sequences that encode this CDR3 too. This sequence joins TRBV11-2 and TRBJ2-7; no reliable D call. Germline CDR1 reads SGHAT; CDR2 reads FQNNGV. This CDR3 has 12 residues. V was trimmed by 2 bases and J by 3 bases, leaving 5 bases between them. The CDR3 nucleotides are TGTGCCAGCAGCTTAACCAGCTACGAGCAGTACTTC. This codes for CASSLTSYEQYF. Filled out from reference TRBV11-2 and TRBJ2-7, the complete variable domain reads EAGVAQSPRYKIIEKRQSVAFWCNPISGHATLYWYQQILGQGPKLLIQFQNNGVVDDSQLPKDRFSAERLKGVDSTLKIQPAKLEDSAVYLCASSLTSYEQYFGPGTRLTVT.

The rearrangement links TRBV4-1 to TRBJ1-1; tentatively, D is TRBD1 (6 bases). V lost 0 bases, J lost 4 bases, and 9 bases lay in between. The CDR3 contains 14 residues. The germline CDR1 and CDR2 sequences are MGHRA and YSYEKL. For the CDR3, the DNA is TGCGCCAGCAGCCAAGAGGCAGGGGCCACTGAAGCTTTCTTT. Protein: CASSQEAGATEAFF.

The V and J genes are TRBV9 and TRBJ2-2; D is ambiguous. Trimming pared 1 base from V and 5 bases from J, leaving 6 bases between. The CDR3 spans 13 residues. The germline gives CDR1 SGDLS, CDR2 YYNGEE. CDR3 region: CASSVMGTGELFF. DNA for the CDR3: TGTGCCAGCAGCGTAATGGGGACCGGGGAGCTGTTTTTT.

The chain carries TRBV7-9 and TRBJ1-4; 12 bases align to TRBD1. The CDR3 totals 16 residues. The V and J ends lost 6 bases and 3 bases, in that order; junction bases with no gene match: 5. CDR1 is SEHNR and CDR2 is FQNEAQ in the germline V gene (reference sequence). The CDR3 spells CASSPGQGAPNEKLFF. The CDR3 DNA sequence: TGTGCCAGCAGTCCGGGACAGGGGGCTCCTAATGAAAAACTGTTTTTT.

The V and J genes are TRBV13 and TRBJ2-5; 9 positions match TRBD1. The CDR3 is 14 amino acids. Germline CDR1 PRHDT, CDR2 FYEKMQ (reference sequence). V was pared by 4 bases and J by 7 bases, with 7 bases of the junction left unmatched. The CDR3 reads CASSYRDRDGTQYF. The CDR3 DNA sequence: TGTGCCAGCAGCTACCGGGACAGGGACGGGACCCAGTACTTC.

The genes are TRBV7-9 and TRBJ2-2; D possibly uses TRBD1 or TRBD2 (6 bases each). V was shortened by 4 bases and J by 5 bases, with 20 bases between the two germline ends. This CDR3 has 17 amino acids. CDR1 is SEHNR, CDR2 FQNEAQ, per germline (reference sequence). The chain's CDR3 is CASSSNGGTRETGELFF. The CDR3 coding sequence is TGTGCCAGCAGCTCTAACGGGGGCACAAGAGAGACCGGGGAGCTGTTTTTT.

The chain links TRBV9 to TRBJ2-1; possible D gene TRBD2, 5 bases. The CDR3 has 15 amino acids. The germline gives CDR1 SGDLS, CDR2 YYNGEE. The V gene lost 0 bases and the J gene lost 8 bases, with 15 bases spanning the gap. The CDR3 is CASSVEASYGHEQFF. The CDR3 DNA sequence: TGTGCCAGCAGCGTAGAGGCTAGCTACGGGCATGAGCAGTTCTTC.

The chain links TRBV19 to TRBJ2-1, with D maybe TRBD2 (5 bases). Germline V gives CDR1 LNHDA, CDR2 SQIVND (reference sequence). The CDR3 contains 15 residues. The germline V and J ends were trimmed by 5 bases and 8 bases, with 19 bases remaining between them. Here the CDR3 reads CASSPASSGYDEQFF. The CDR3 DNA reads as TGTGCCAGTAGTCCGGCTAGCAGTGGGTACGATGAGCAGTTCTTC.

This sequence joins TRBV30 and TRBJ1-1; D gene ambiguous. In germline, CDR1 is GTSNPN, CDR2 SVGIG (reference sequence). Between the trimmed V and J ends, which lost 5 bases and 0 bases, there was a span of 13 bases. The CDR3 covers 14 residues. The CDR3 loop reads CAWGSEDMNTEAFF. CDR3 nucleotides: TGTGCCTGGGGATCTGAAGACATGAACACTGAAGCTTTCTTT.

CDR3 DNA: TGCGCCAGCAGCCAAGTCACAGGGAATATTAACTATGGCTACACCTTC. It specifies CASSQVTGNINYGYTF. The chain couples TRBV4-1 to TRBJ1-2, with TRBD1 as a possible D gene (6 bases). Germline V lookup: CDR1 MGHRA, CDR2 YSYEKL. The CDR3 sequence is 16 residues long. The germline V and J ends were trimmed by 1 base and 1 base, with 13 bases remaining between them.

The J gene is TRBJ2-2, the V gene TRBV11-3; no firm D call. Germline V lookup: CDR1 SGHNT, CDR2 YENEEA. Trimming stripped 5 bases from V and 8 bases from J, with 0 bases between. CDR3 length: 9 amino acids. The CDR3 nucleotides are TGTGCCAGCAGCGGGGAGCTGTTTTTT. Its protein product is CASSGELFF.

The chain joins TRBV27 to TRBJ1-3; no clear D. Germline loops: CDR1 MNHEY, CDR2 SMNVEV (reference sequence). The CDR3 has 15 residues. Trimming pared 3 bases from V and 0 bases from J, leaving 9 bases between. This CDR3 is CASSFGILSGNTIYF. CDR3 coding DNA: TGTGCCAGCAGTTTTGGGATTCTCTCTGGAAACACCATATATTTT.

V usage is TRBV4-3 and J usage is TRBJ2-2; D gene uncertain. V lost 4 bases, J lost 7 bases, and 16 bases lay in between. Germline values: CDR1 LGHNA, CDR2 YSLEER. There are 15 residues in the CDR3. As DNA, the CDR3 is TGCGCCAGCAGCCTCGAGGTTTTTGGGGACGGGGAGCTGTTTTTT. It specifies CASSLEVFGDGELFF.

The rearrangement joins TRBV10-3 to TRBJ1-3, with 7 nucleotides matching TRBD1. Germline lookup yields CDR1 ENHRY and CDR2 SYGVKD. J gave up 2 bases and V 6 bases, and 4 bases lay outside the gene matches. This CDR3 has 14 residues. The CDR3 loop reads CAISEGQTGNTIYF. The DNA of the CDR3 is TGTGCCATCAGCGAGGGACAGACTGGAAACACCATATATTTT.

This clone was observed once. The V and J genes are TRBV4-3 and TRBJ2-7; tentatively, D is TRBD1 (7 bases). Germline V gives CDR1 LGHNA, CDR2 YSLEER. The CDR3 is 14 residues long. Trimming removed 8 bases from V and 5 bases from J, with 19 bases in between. The CDR3 sequence: CASAEGTGVNEQYF. CDR3 coding DNA: TGCGCCAGCGCGGAGGGAACAGGGGTGAACGAGCAGTACTTC.

The V and J genes are TRBV28 and TRBJ2-7, with D hard to call. V was pared by 6 bases and J by 0 bases, with 12 bases between. The CDR3 length is 14 residues. Germline-derived CDR1 and CDR2 are MDHEN and SYDVKM. The CDR3 loop reads CASRPAGGSYEQYF. CDR3 DNA: TGTGCCAGCAGACCGGCTGGCGGCTCCTACGAGCAGTACTTC.

V usage is TRBV27 and J usage is TRBJ2-7; D might be TRBD1 (5 bases). V was shortened by 3 bases and J by 0 bases, with 21 bases between the two germline ends. The CDR3 runs to 18 residues. The germline CDR1 and CDR2 sequences are MNHEY and SMNVEV (reference sequence). CDR3 DNA: TGTGCCAGCAGTTTTCCACCTCGCGGACAACCTATCTCCTACGAGCAGTACTTC. It encodes CASSFPPRGQPISYEQYF.

J is TRBJ2-3 and V is TRBV9; D might be TRBD1 (5 bases). The CDR3 spans 14 residues. Germline V gene data show CDR1 as SGDLS and CDR2 as YYNGEE. Trimming cost V 2 bases and J 6 bases, with 13 bases left between them. The CDR3 DNA is TGTGCCAGCAGCGTGGAAGGGGCTAGGGATACGCAGTATTTT. Its protein is CASSVEGARDTQYF.